The 29 T cell receptor beta chains below all came from one sample that was sequenced in a study of blood T cells in healthy people across ages. A second PCR of roughly 7 to 11 cycles used a sample-barcoded 5' primer and a J-beta primer mix. TCRdb fed the 5' RACE reads into MiXCR, producing one record per CDR3 protein. Of about 1,600,000 distinct CDR3 sequences in the sample, around 39% are singletons; the top ten hold 6.5% to 10%. Input material: blood. The receptors were sampled from a woman younger than 30 in good health.

V is TRBV18 and J is TRBJ1-6; D not resolved. V dropped 0 bases and J dropped 6 bases, with 9 bases sitting between them. This CDR3 has 15 amino acids. CDR1 is KGHSH and CDR2 is LQKENI in the germline V gene. The CDR3 DNA is TGTGCCAGCTCACCACCAGAAAGGCGTAATTCACCCCTCCACTTT. Protein sequence: CASSPPERRNSPLHF.

J is TRBJ2-7 and V is TRBV6-1, with 13 bases fitting TRBD2. Germline V lookup: CDR1 MNHNS, CDR2 SASEGT. This CDR3 spans 17 amino acids. J was trimmed by 9 bases and V by 6 bases; bases with no gene match: 17. The CDR3 is CASSPNWTSGGLGSQYF. In nucleotides, the CDR3 is TGTGCCAGCAGCCCGAATTGGACTAGCGGGGGACTAGGTTCGCAGTACTTC.

This clonotype appeared once. Its ends do not fully match the called genes, so a read error is possible. The J gene is TRBJ2-5, the V gene TRBV3-1; no definite D call. The germline gives CDR1 LGHDT, CDR2 YNNKEL (reference sequence). The CDR3 sequence is 13 residues long. The chain's CDR3 is CAGSQLAQETQYF. The DNA of the CDR3 is TGTGCCGGCAGCCAATTGGCTCAAGAGACCCAGTACTTC.

The rearrangement joins TRBV7-2 to TRBJ2-7; D not certain. The CDR3 runs 14 residues. Germline V gives CDR1 SGHTA, CDR2 FQGNSA. Deletions cut 1 base from V and 5 bases from J, with 12 bases between. DNA for the CDR3: TGTGCCAGCAGCTTAGGTGTGGGTCGCGACGAGCAGTACTTC. It codes for CASSLGVGRDEQYF.

This clonotype is a singleton in its sample. The V gene is TRBV10-3, the J gene TRBJ2-5, with D hard to call. Germline CDR1 and CDR2: ENHRY and SYGVKD. The CDR3 length is 12 residues. The V and J ends lost 4 bases and 11 bases respectively, with 14 bases between them. The CDR3 nucleotides read TGTGCCATCAGTGCGACTCTCCATGAGCAGTACTTC. It encodes CAISATLHEQYF.

The chain couples TRBV6-1 to TRBJ2-1; 12 bases are shared with TRBD2. V gave up 2 bases and J gave up 1 base; unmatched junction bases: 6. This CDR3 has 18 amino acids. Germline CDR1 and CDR2: MNHNS and SASEGT. CDR3 in DNA: TGTGCCAGCAGTGAACGGACTAGCGGGGCCCCTTCCTACAATGAGCAGTTCTTC. Translating gives CASSERTSGAPSYNEQFF.

This clonotype was detected ten times or more. The chain uses TRBV10-3 and TRBJ2-4, with 9 bases fitting TRBD2. The V gene's germline CDR1 is ENHRY and CDR2 SYGVKD. V dropped 5 bases and J dropped 5; count of bases not matched to a gene: 7. This CDR3 has 15 amino acids. The CDR3 DNA sequence: TGTGCCATCAGTCCCTTGGCGGGGGGGGAAAACATTCAGTACTTC. Translated, it gives CAISPLAGGENIQYF.

This clonotype was detected many times. The rearrangement uses TRBV3-1 and TRBJ2-5, with a tentative D call TRBD2 (6 bases). CDR1 LGHDT and CDR2 YNNKEL come from the germline V gene (reference sequence). The CDR3 runs to 13 residues. The V end was cut by 5 bases, the J end by 9 bases, with 16 bases between. The CDR3 DNA is TGTGCCAGCAGCTCCGGACTACTCGGCGCCCAGTACTTC. It specifies CASSSGLLGAQYF.

The table lists this clonotype with a few counts. The chain joins TRBV20-1 to TRBJ2-1, with 11 bases lining up with TRBD2. The trim removed 6 bases at V and 6 bases at J, leaving 7 bases unmatched. Looked up from germline, CDR1 is DFQATT and CDR2 is SNEGSKA (reference sequence). The CDR3 is 14 residues long. In nucleotides, the CDR3 is TGCAGTGCCTGGACTAGCGGGCGCACCAATGAGCAGTTCTTC. It translates to CSAWTSGRTNEQFF.

The J gene is TRBJ1-6, the V gene TRBV28; TRBD1 is a possible D gene (5 bases). Looked up from germline, CDR1 is MDHEN and CDR2 is SYDVKM. Trimming stripped 4 bases from V and 6 bases from J, with 10 bases between. The CDR3 is made up of 14 amino acids. The CDR3 DNA follows: TGTGCCAGCAGTTGGGGGGATTTTAATTCACCCCTCCACTTT. Protein: CASSWGDFNSPLHF.

This clonotype was counted between two and nine times. This chain connects TRBV29-1 to TRBJ2-1; 8 bases match TRBD1. The CDR3 length is 15 residues. V lost 2 bases, J lost 3 bases, and 6 bases stayed unmatched. Germline V lookup: CDR1 SQVTM, CDR2 ANQGSEA. This CDR3 reads CSVEQGANGYNEQFF. In nucleotides, the CDR3 is TGCAGCGTTGAACAGGGGGCTAATGGCTACAATGAGCAGTTCTTC.

This clonotype was seen more than once but under ten times. This chain connects TRBV7-2 to TRBJ2-4; no clear D. This CDR3 is built from 18 residues. Trimming removed 4 bases from V and 0 bases from J, with 19 bases in between. Germline assignment: CDR1 SGHTA and CDR2 FQGNSA. The CDR3 here is CASSSASGIPLAKNIQYF. The CDR3, as DNA: TGTGCCAGCAGCTCGGCGTCAGGAATCCCATTAGCCAAAAACATTCAGTACTTC.

The chain combines TRBV29-1 with TRBJ2-1; the D is unclear. This CDR3 contains 14 residues. V was trimmed by 1 base and J by 8 bases, leaving 15 bases between them. The V gene's germline CDR1 is SQVTM and CDR2 ANQGSEA. CDR3 in DNA: TGCAGCGTTGAAGGCGATGGGGTTAACGATGAGCAGTTCTTC. Translation: CSVEGDGVNDEQFF.

Only a few counts were recorded for this clonotype. The CDR3 region has the DNA TGTGCCAGCAGCCCGACAGGGGAACTTGACGAGCAGTACTTC. Its translation: CASSPTGELDEQYF. This chain connects TRBV7-9 to TRBJ2-5; 8 positions match TRBD1. Judging by the DNA end, TRBJ2-7 fits better; the J call may be wrong. The length of the CDR3 is 14 residues. The germline CDR1 and CDR2 sequences are SEHNR and FQNEAQ (reference sequence).

This clonotype was counted between two and nine times. The V gene is TRBV25-1, the J gene TRBJ2-1; TRBD1 agrees at 7 bases. CDR1 is MGHDK and CDR2 is SYGVNS in the germline V gene. The CDR3 is made up of 13 amino acids. V shed 5 bases and J 9 bases; nucleotides not matched to a gene: 7. In nucleotides, the CDR3 is TGTGCCAGCAGTCGAGGACAGGTCATTGAGCAGTTCTTC. Translation gives CASSRGQVIEQFF.

In regard to this clonotype: Germline and junction disagree at one end, which may indicate a read error. The chain is built from TRBV6-1 and TRBJ2-1, with D perhaps TRBD1 or TRBD2 (5 bases each). Germline loops: CDR1 MNHNS, CDR2 SASEGT. The CDR3 is made up of 15 amino acids. The CDR3, as DNA: TGTGCAGTCAAGGGTTGGACTGGGGCGTACAATGGGCAGTTCTTC. Translating gives CAVKGWTGAYNGQFF.

This chain uses TRBV5-1 with TRBJ2-7; 7 bases are a match to TRBD1. The germline V gene has CDR1 SGHRS and CDR2 YFSETQ. The CDR3 sequence is 17 residues long. The V gene end was trimmed by 1 base and the J gene end by 2 bases; junction bases not matched to a gene: 12. CDR3 bases: TGCGCCAGCAGCTTGTTGGGACAGCTGGCGAATACCTACGAGCAGTACTTC. This translates into CASSLLGQLANTYEQYF.

The chain carries TRBV29-1 and TRBJ1-1; TRBD1 agrees at 7 bases. Looked up from germline, CDR1 is SQVTM and CDR2 is ANQGSEA. The J segment lost 0 bases and the V segment lost 3 bases, leaving 10 bases of the junction unmatched. The CDR3 loop spans 16 amino acids. The CDR3 is CSVDGQGEGLNTEAFF. The DNA of the CDR3 is TGCAGCGTTGATGGGCAGGGGGAGGGCCTGAACACTGAAGCTTTCTTT. Supplemented by reference TRBV29-1 and TRBJ1-1, the full variable domain reads SAVISQKPSRDICQRGTSLTIQCQVDSQVTMMFWYRQQPGQSLTLIATANQGSEATYESGFVIDKFPISRPNLTFSTLTVSNMSPEDSSIYLCSVDGQGEGLNTEAFFGQGTRLTVV.

The CDR3 reads CASSYSTTGVSQPQHF. In DNA form, the CDR3 reads TGTGCCAGCAGTTACTCGACTACAGGGGTGAGTCAGCCCCAGCATTTT. This chain connects TRBV6-6 to TRBJ1-5, with 7 bases lining up with TRBD1. This CDR3 comprises 16 residues. Germline V gives CDR1 MNHNY, CDR2 SVGAGI (reference sequence). After removal of 0 bases from V and 6 bases from J, the junction contained 8 bases not matched to a gene.

This clonotype has only a few counts. The CDR3 sequence is CASSQAAREQYF. The CDR3 DNA reads as TGTGCCAGCAGCCAGGCGGCCCGCGAGCAGTACTTC. J is TRBJ2-7 and V is TRBV3-1, with D unresolved. This CDR3 is built from 12 residues. Per germline, CDR1 LGHDT and CDR2 YNNKEL (reference sequence). V shed 3 bases and J shed 6 bases, with 9 bases lying between them.

The chain joins TRBV6-1 to TRBJ2-1, with 9 bases that match TRBD2. CDR1 MNHNS and CDR2 SASEGT come from the germline V gene. J gave up 2 bases and V 3 bases, and 2 bases lay outside the gene matches. The CDR3 runs 15 residues. The DNA of the CDR3 is TGTGCCAGCAGTGACCGACTAGCGGCCTACAATGAGCAGTTCTTC. Amino acid sequence: CASSDRLAAYNEQFF.

This clonotype has only one observation. One junction end does not reproduce the germline sequence, and a read error may be involved. V is TRBV2 and J is TRBJ2-1, with 12 bases aligning to TRBD2. CDR3 length equals 17 residues. The germline gives CDR1 SNHLY, CDR2 FYNNEI. The CDR3 DNA reads TGTGCCAGCAGTGGACTAGCGGGGGTAAAGTCCTACAATGAGCGGTTCTTC. Translation gives CASSGLAGVKSYNERFF.

The chain carries TRBV20-1 and TRBJ2-7; tentatively, D is TRBD1 (5 bases). The germline V gene has CDR1 DFQATT and CDR2 SNEGSKA (reference sequence). Trimming stripped 3 bases from V and 6 bases from J, with 12 bases between. This CDR3 region has 12 residues. CDR3 DNA sequence: TGCAGTGCTAGCAAGGGGTTCAGCGAGCAGTACTTC. Amino acid sequence: CSASKGFSEQYF.

On this clonotype itself: With a much larger clone just one base away, this may be a read error. This chain uses TRBV20-1 with TRBJ2-1; 9 nucleotides match TRBD2. Germline CDR1 DFQATT, CDR2 SNEGSKA (reference sequence). The CDR3 has 16 residues. V dropped 5 bases and J dropped 0; count of bases not matched to a gene: 8. The CDR3 sequence: CSARTSAASSYNEQFF. DNA for the CDR3: TGCAGTGCTCGGACTAGCGCCGCGAGCTCCTACAATGAGCAGTTCTTC.

This rearrangement joins TRBV10-3 to TRBJ2-2; D possibly corresponds to TRBD2 (5 bases). The germline gives CDR1 ENHRY, CDR2 SYGVKD. Trimming stripped 8 bases from V and 4 bases from J, with 11 bases between. The CDR3 length is 13 residues. Written as DNA, the CDR3 is TGTGCCATCCGGGCGGGCTCCACCGGGGAGCTGTTTTTT. The encoded protein is CAIRAGSTGELFF.

This clonotype occurred a few times. The chain uses TRBV6-6 and TRBJ1-4; D is uncertain. The V gene's germline CDR1 is MNHNY and CDR2 SVGAGI (reference sequence). The CDR3 spans 15 residues. V was clipped by 7 bases and J by 4 bases, with 16 bases between them. CDR3: CASTPRAGSNEKLFF. In nucleotides, the CDR3 is TGTGCCAGCACTCCGAGGGCAGGCAGTAATGAAAAACTGTTTTTT.

The chain uses TRBV7-9 and TRBJ2-5; D is ambiguous. The DNA matches TRBJ2-7 better at its end, which makes the J call doubtful. This CDR3 is built from 12 residues. The germline V gene encodes CDR1 SEHNR and CDR2 FQNEAQ (reference sequence). CDR3 nucleotides: TGTGCCAGCAGCCGCGGCCCCCGCGAGCAGTACTTC. This codes for CASSRGPREQYF.

This clonotype was observed a handful of times. The chain recombines TRBV20-1 with TRBJ2-1; 8 nucleotides align to TRBD2. This CDR3 has 14 residues. V trimming: 3 bases; J trimming: 8 bases; junction bases outside the gene matches: 9. CDR1 and CDR2 from the germline V gene are DFQATT and SNEGSKA (reference sequence). This CDR3 is CSARTGTSYDEQFF. CDR3 bases: TGCAGTGCTAGGACCGGGACTAGTTATGATGAGCAGTTCTTC.

This sequence joins TRBV13 and TRBJ1-2; 11 positions match TRBD1. V gave up 3 bases and J gave up 4 bases; unmatched junction bases: 7. The germline V gene encodes CDR1 PRHDT and CDR2 FYEKMQ (reference sequence). There are 16 residues in the CDR3. As DNA, the CDR3 is TGTGCCAGCAGCTTGGACAGGGGGCTAACGGGCTATGGCTACACCTTC. This codes for CASSLDRGLTGYGYTF.